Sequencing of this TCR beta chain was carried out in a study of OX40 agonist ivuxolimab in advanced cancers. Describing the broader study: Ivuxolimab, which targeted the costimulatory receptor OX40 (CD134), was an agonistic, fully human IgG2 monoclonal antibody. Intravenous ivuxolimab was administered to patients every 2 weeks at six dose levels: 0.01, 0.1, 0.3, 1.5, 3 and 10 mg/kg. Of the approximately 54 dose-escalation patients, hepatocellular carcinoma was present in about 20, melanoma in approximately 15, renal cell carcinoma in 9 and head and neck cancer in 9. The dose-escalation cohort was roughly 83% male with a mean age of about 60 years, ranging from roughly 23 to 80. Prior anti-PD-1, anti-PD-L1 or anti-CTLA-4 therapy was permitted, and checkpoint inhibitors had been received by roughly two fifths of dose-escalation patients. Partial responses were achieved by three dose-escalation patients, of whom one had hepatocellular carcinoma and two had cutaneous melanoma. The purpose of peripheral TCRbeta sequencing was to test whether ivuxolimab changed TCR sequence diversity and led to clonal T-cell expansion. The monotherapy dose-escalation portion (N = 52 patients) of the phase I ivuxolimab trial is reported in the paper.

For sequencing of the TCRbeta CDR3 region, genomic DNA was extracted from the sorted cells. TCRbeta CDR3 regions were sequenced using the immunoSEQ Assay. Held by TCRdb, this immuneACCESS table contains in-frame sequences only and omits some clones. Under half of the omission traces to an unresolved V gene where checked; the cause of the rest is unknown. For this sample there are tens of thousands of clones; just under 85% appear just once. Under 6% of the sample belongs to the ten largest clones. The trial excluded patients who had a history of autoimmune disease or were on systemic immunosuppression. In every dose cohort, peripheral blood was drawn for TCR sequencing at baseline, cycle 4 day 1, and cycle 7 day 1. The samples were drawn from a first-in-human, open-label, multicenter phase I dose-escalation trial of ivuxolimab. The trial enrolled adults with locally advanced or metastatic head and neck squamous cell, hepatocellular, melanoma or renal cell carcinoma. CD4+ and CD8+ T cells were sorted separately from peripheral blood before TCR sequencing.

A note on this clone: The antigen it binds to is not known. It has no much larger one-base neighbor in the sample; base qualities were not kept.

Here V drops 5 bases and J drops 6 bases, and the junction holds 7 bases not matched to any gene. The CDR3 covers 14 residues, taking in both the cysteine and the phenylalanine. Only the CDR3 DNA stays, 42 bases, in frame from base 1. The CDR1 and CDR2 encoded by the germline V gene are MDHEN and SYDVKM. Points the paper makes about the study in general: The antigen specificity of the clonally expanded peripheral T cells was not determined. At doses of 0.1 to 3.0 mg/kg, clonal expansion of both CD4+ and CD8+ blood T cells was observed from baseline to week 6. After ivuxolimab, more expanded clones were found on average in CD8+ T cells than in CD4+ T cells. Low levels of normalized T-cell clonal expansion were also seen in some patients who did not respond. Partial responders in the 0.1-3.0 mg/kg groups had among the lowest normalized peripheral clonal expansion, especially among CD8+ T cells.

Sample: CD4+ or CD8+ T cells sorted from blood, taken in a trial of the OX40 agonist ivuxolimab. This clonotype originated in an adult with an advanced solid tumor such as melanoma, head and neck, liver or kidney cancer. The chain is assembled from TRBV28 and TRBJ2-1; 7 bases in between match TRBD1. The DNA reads TGTGCCAGCAGTACCGGACAGGCGGGCAATGAGCAGTTCTTC. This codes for CASSTGQAGNEQFF.